Following are 22 T cell receptor beta chains from one sample sequenced in a study of identifying expanded T cells in peripheral blood. TCRdb's table, derived via immunoSEQ multiplex PCR, lists solely in-frame clones and lacks some. The repertoire holds around 100,000 clones, with roughly 88% as singletons. Sequencing used blood. Receptor source: a person between 18 and 75 years old in good health.

In DNA form, the CDR3 reads TGTGCCAGCAGCCGAGGGATATCAGGGGGTGAAGGAGGTAACTATGGCTACACCTTC. Protein sequence: CASSRGISGGEGGNYGYTF. The rearrangement links TRBV7-2 to TRBJ1-2; 7 positions agree with TRBD1. J gave up 1 base and V 5 bases, and 19 bases lay outside the gene matches. The germline V gene has CDR1 SGHTA and CDR2 FQGNSA. This CDR3 spans 19 amino acids.

V usage is TRBV4-3 and J usage is TRBJ1-1; 8 bases are shared with TRBD1. J gave up 5 bases and V 4 bases, and 9 bases lay outside the gene matches. The CDR3 length is 15 residues. Germline CDR1 LGHNA, CDR2 YSLEER. The CDR3 coding sequence is TGCGCCAGCAGCCTCATCTTCGGACAGGGAACTGAAGCTTTCTTT. It specifies CASSLIFGQGTEAFF.

V usage is TRBV29-1 and J usage is TRBJ2-5; D may match TRBD1 or TRBD2 (5 bases each). This CDR3 comprises 14 residues. Trimming took 1 base from V and 5 from J, leaving 14 bases between them. Germline CDR1 and CDR2: SQVTM and ANQGSEA. CDR3 in DNA: TGCAGCGTTGAAGGGGGGACCCCCAGGGAGACCCAGTACTTC. Translating it yields CSVEGGTPRETQYF.

This chain uses TRBV5-1 with TRBJ1-2, with 12 bases aligning to TRBD1. Germline-derived CDR1 and CDR2 are SGHRS and YFSETQ. J lost 5 bases, V lost 4 bases, and 9 bases had no gene match. The CDR3 extends over 16 amino acids. The CDR3 sequence is CASSPGQGALRYGYTF. CDR3 nucleotide sequence: TGCGCCAGCAGCCCGGGACAGGGGGCCTTGAGATATGGCTACACCTTC. Full variable domain (remainder filled in from reference TRBV5-1 and TRBJ1-2): KAGVTQTPRYLIKTRGQQVTLSCSPISGHRSVSWYQQTPGQGLQFLFEYFSETQRNKGNFPGRFSGRQFSNSRSEMNVSTLELGDSALYLCASSPGQGALRYGYTFGSGTRLTVV.

The chain joins TRBV10-3 to TRBJ1-5, with 7 nucleotides matching TRBD1. In germline, CDR1 is ENHRY, CDR2 SYGVKD. The length of the CDR3 is 15 residues. V gave up 6 bases and J gave up 3 bases; unmatched junction bases: 8. This CDR3 reads CAIRDTGEPNQPQHF. For the CDR3, the DNA is TGTGCCATCAGGGACACAGGGGAACCCAATCAGCCCCAGCATTTT.

The chain joins TRBV27 to TRBJ2-2, with a possible D match to TRBD2 (5 bases). The CDR3 extends over 16 amino acids. Germline lookup yields CDR1 MNHEY and CDR2 SMNVEV (reference sequence). V lost 6 bases, J lost 2 bases, and 16 bases lay in between. The CDR3 nucleotides are TGTGCCAGCAGCCACTCCCGGGGTGGTAACACCGGGGAGCTGTTTTTT. Its protein product is CASSHSRGGNTGELFF.

The chain recombines TRBV10-3 with TRBJ1-5, with 8 bases fitting TRBD1. The germline gives CDR1 ENHRY, CDR2 SYGVKD. This CDR3 is 13 amino acids long. Unmatched junction bases numbered 1, after V lost 3 bases and J lost 6 bases. The CDR3 loop reads CAISDTGGQPQHF. DNA of the CDR3: TGTGCCATCAGTGACACAGGGGGTCAGCCCCAGCATTTT.

The V call is TRBV6-1, the J call TRBJ1-1, with D perhaps TRBD1 (6 bases). The CDR3 sequence is 13 residues long. The germline CDR1 and CDR2 sequences are MNHNS and SASEGT. V was shortened by 6 bases and J by 1 base, with 9 bases between the two germline ends. The CDR3 spells CASRGTKNTEAFF. The DNA of the CDR3 is TGTGCCAGCAGAGGGACAAAGAACACTGAAGCTTTCTTT.

The V gene is TRBV5-1, the J gene TRBJ2-7, with 8 bases fitting TRBD1. The V gene's germline CDR1 is SGHRS and CDR2 YFSETQ. The trim removed 4 bases at V and 3 bases at J, leaving 6 bases unmatched. CDR3 size: 14 residues. The CDR3 nucleotides are TGCGCCAGCAGCCCAGAACAGGGGGTCTACGAGCAGTACTTC. It specifies CASSPEQGVYEQYF.

The chain is built from TRBV6-5 and TRBJ1-1; tentative D call: TRBD1 (6 bases). Germline CDR1 is MNHEY and CDR2 is SVGAGI. The CDR3 has 15 residues. The V gene lost 2 bases and the J gene lost 3 bases, with 13 bases spanning the gap. The CDR3 region has the DNA TGTGCCAGCAGTTACCGATGGGAGGGGGACACTGAAGCTTTCTTT. Encoded protein: CASSYRWEGDTEAFF.

The rearrangement uses TRBV14 and TRBJ2-3; D not resolved. V was cut by 1 base and J by 2 bases, with 7 bases left in between. Germline V gene lookup returns CDR1 SGHDN and CDR2 FVKESK. The CDR3 runs to 14 residues. The CDR3 region has the DNA TGTGCCAGCAGCCAAGTCCGACACACAGATACGCAGTATTTT. This codes for CASSQVRHTDTQYF.

This clone was counted a single time. Germline and junction disagree at one end, which may indicate a read error. This chain uses TRBV11-3 with TRBJ1-1; no definite D call. The germline V gene has CDR1 SGHNT and CDR2 YENEEA. The CDR3 is 15 residues long. The CDR3 DNA sequence: TGTGCCAGCAGCTCTCGGGGAAGAACGAACCCTGAAGCTTTCTTT. Encoded protein: CASSSRGRTNPEAFF.

The rearrangement links TRBV7-9 to TRBJ2-5; maybe TRBD1 (6 bases). CDR1 SEHNR and CDR2 FQNEAQ come from the germline V gene (reference sequence). CDR3 length equals 15 residues. V was pared by 5 bases and J by 0 bases, with 13 bases between. CDR3 protein: CASSPTTGHQETQYF. DNA for the CDR3: TGTGCCAGCAGCCCGACGACAGGCCACCAAGAGACCCAGTACTTC.

V is TRBV18 and J is TRBJ2-4; 7 bases match TRBD1. This CDR3 has 13 residues. J gave up 5 bases and V 4 bases, and 2 bases lay outside the gene matches. Germline V gene lookup returns CDR1 KGHSH and CDR2 LQKENI. CDR3 sequence: CASSLTGENIQYF. The CDR3 DNA is TGTGCCAGCTCACTTACAGGGGAAAACATTCAGTACTTC.

The V call is TRBV12-5, the J call TRBJ2-3; no reliable D call. The CDR3 contains 12 residues. V lost 3 bases to trimming and J lost 1 base, with 2 bases between them. From germline, CDR1 is LGHNT and CDR2 FRNRAP. CDR3 nucleotide sequence: TGTGCTAGTGGTTTACGCACAGATACGCAGTATTTT. This translates into CASGLRTDTQYF. The whole variable domain, remainder taken from reference TRBV12-5 and TRBJ2-3, is DARVTQTPRHKVTEMGQEVTMRCQPILGHNTVFWYRQTMMQGLELLAYFRNRAPLDDSGMPKDRFSAEMPDATLATLKIQPSEPRDSAVYFCASGLRTDTQYFGPGTRLTVL.

This clone was seen more than once but under ten times. The rearrangement links TRBV9 to TRBJ1-3, with D unresolved. CDR3 length: 14 amino acids. Germline V gene lookup returns CDR1 SGDLS and CDR2 YYNGEE. Trimming shortened V by 3 bases and J by 2 bases, and 9 bases separated the two germline ends. This chain's CDR3 is CASSAASTGNTIYF. For the CDR3, the DNA is TGTGCCAGCAGCGCCGCGAGTACTGGAAACACCATATATTTT. Together with reference TRBV9 and TRBJ1-3, the CDR3 gives the full variable domain: DSGVTQTPKHLITATGQRVTLRCSPRSGDLSVYWYQQSLDQGLQFLIQYYNGEERAKGNILERFSAQQFPDLHSELNLSSLELGDSALYFCASSAASTGNTIYFGEGSWLTVV.

A few counts support this clone. This sequence joins TRBV7-2 and TRBJ2-3, with D possibly being TRBD2 (6 bases). The CDR3 sequence is 17 residues long. The V gene's germline CDR1 is SGHTA and CDR2 FQGNSA. Trimming shortened V by 0 bases and J by 0 bases, and 13 bases separated the two germline ends. CDR3 nucleotides: TGTGCCAGCAGCTTAGCGGGAGGCCCCAGAAGCACAGATACGCAGTATTTT. Its translation: CASSLAGGPRSTDTQYF.

The CDR3 DNA reads as TGTGCCAGCAGTTCTAGACAGGGGCCCAAAGAGACCCAGTACTTC. Translated: CASSSRQGPKETQYF. The chain recombines TRBV2 with TRBJ2-5; the match to TRBD1 covers 8 bases. V lost 5 bases and J lost 3; bases outside the gene matches: 8. Germline V gene data show CDR1 as SNHLY and CDR2 as FYNNEI. The CDR3 is made up of 15 amino acids.

The chain combines TRBV29-1 with TRBJ2-2, with TRBD1 identical over 12 bases. V shed 6 bases and J 4 bases; nucleotides not matched to a gene: 3. Germline V gene lookup returns CDR1 SQVTM and CDR2 ANQGSEA. This CDR3 has 14 amino acids. The DNA for the CDR3 is TGCAGCGTGGGACAGGGGGCCGGCACCGGGGAGCTGTTTTTT. Protein sequence: CSVGQGAGTGELFF.

V gene TRBV29-1 combines with J gene TRBJ2-1, with 9 bases identical to TRBD2. CDR1 and CDR2 from the germline V gene are SQVTM and ANQGSEA. The CDR3 consists of 16 residues. After removal of 6 bases from V and 0 bases from J, the junction contained 9 bases not matched to a gene. CDR3 residues: CSVGRYSGSSYNEQFF. The DNA for the CDR3 is TGCAGCGTCGGGAGGTATAGCGGGAGCTCCTACAATGAGCAGTTCTTC.

J is TRBJ2-1 and V is TRBV5-1; TRBD2 matches 7 bases. There are 15 residues in the CDR3. The trim removed 4 bases at V and 8 bases at J, leaving 12 bases unmatched. Germline-derived CDR1 and CDR2 are SGHRS and YFSETQ. CDR3 loop: CASSPREGFVHEQFF. The CDR3 region has the DNA TGCGCCAGCAGCCCCAGGGAGGGCTTTGTCCATGAGCAGTTCTTC.

The CDR3 bases are TGTGCCAGCAGCGGATACCCCGTTTACAATGAGCAGTTCTTC. Its translation: CASSGYPVYNEQFF. This chain connects TRBV7-9 to TRBJ2-1; no firm D call. Germline V CDR1 and CDR2: SEHNR, FQNEAQ (reference sequence). The ends were cut back, 5 bases at V and 4 bases at J, with 12 bases in the middle. The CDR3 loop spans 14 amino acids.